This TCR beta chain appears in the sequencing data of a study of T cells in Graves' hyperthyroidism and ophthalmopathy. TCR beta CDR3 regions were amplified from RNA. The primer set for the first-round RT-PCR of the TCR CDR3 was HTBI. Each CDR3 protein gets one entry after TCRdb re-called the multiplex PCR reads with MiXCR. The data show about 420,000 distinct CDR3 sequences, with around 16% seen just once and around 7.3% held by the top ten. The CDR3 loop spans 14 amino acids. Germline lookup yields CDR1 MNHNY and CDR2 SVGAGI (reference sequence). V shed 0 bases, J shed 5 bases, and the junction held 0 bases outside the gene matches. Patients aged 18 to 65 had newly diagnosed hyperthyroidism lasting under 2 months. Lactation, pregnancy, other autoimmune disease or uncontrolled infection excluded patients. Clinical symptoms, serum thyroxine, TRAb, thyroid ultrasound and orbital computed tomography established diagnosis.

This clonotype was seen at least ten times. V and J are TRBV6-6 and TRBJ2-2, with 7 bases matching TRBD2. The sequence was obtained from a woman aged 18-29 years with Graves' hyperthyroidism. The sample consisted of blood. The CDR3 sequence: CASSYSGGTGELFF. CDR3 DNA: TGTGCCAGCAGTTACTCGGGAGGGACCGGGGAGCTGTTTTTT.